The 7 T cell receptor beta chains in this list originate from one sample, sequenced in a study of beta chain features in type 1 diabetes. General study results and limits: Among all four CD4+ subsets, Type 1 diabetes patients had TCRB CDR3s that were moderately but significantly shorter.

Their target antigens are unknown. Every isolated RNA sample was fully reverse transcribed, so sequencing captured expressed TCRB transcripts. Assay used: immunoSEQ multiplex PCR; TCRdb lists only in-frame clones, some missing. This sample carries roughly 340,000 clones, around 13% of them seen once, and the ten largest clones take around 0.01%. Sequenced input: naive CD4+ T cells from blood. The receptors were sampled from a woman in her late teens or twenties with type 1 diabetes.

This chain connects TRBV5-4 to TRBJ1-4, with D perhaps matching TRBD1 (5 bases). The CDR3 loop spans 13 amino acids. Germline V gene lookup returns CDR1 SGHNT and CDR2 YYREEE (reference sequence). V was clipped by 4 bases and J by 8 bases, with 12 bases between them. The CDR3 sequence: CASSATGGEKLFF. For the CDR3, the DNA is TGTGCCAGCAGCGCTACAGGTGGAGAAAAACTGTTTTTT. Drawing the rest from reference TRBV5-4 and TRBJ1-4, the complete variable domain is ETGVTQSPTHLIKTRGQQVTLRCSSQSGHNTVSWYQQALGQGPQFIFQYYREEENGRGNFPPRFSGLQFPNYSSELNVNALELDDSALYLCASSATGGEKLFFGSGTQLSVL.

This clone was seen at least ten times. This sequence joins TRBV13 and TRBJ2-1; unclear D gene. The CDR3 length is 13 residues. The germline V gene has CDR1 PRHDT and CDR2 FYEKMQ (reference sequence). Trimming removed 5 bases at V and 8 bases at J, with 13 bases between. The CDR3 is CASSHENVDEQFF. The DNA for the CDR3 is TGTGCCAGCAGCCATGAGAACGTTGATGAGCAGTTCTTC.

The CDR3 sequence: CASSLVGGSGNTIYF. DNA of the CDR3: TGTGCCAGCAGCTTAGTTGGAGGCTCTGGAAACACCATATATTTT. The V gene is TRBV7-6, the J gene TRBJ1-3, with unresolved D. With 1 base removed from V and 0 bases from J, the gap between germline ends came to 7 bases. Germline V gene sequence: CDR1 SGHVS, CDR2 FNYEAQ. This CDR3 has 15 amino acids.

The chain has TRBV30 and TRBJ2-3; 7 bases agree with TRBD1. Germline V gene data show CDR1 as GTSNPN and CDR2 as SVGIG (reference sequence). CDR3 length equals 13 residues. Trimming at V came to 5 bases and at J to 2 bases, leaving 4 bases not matched to a gene. This CDR3 reads CAWDRAVTDTQYF. The CDR3 DNA reads TGTGCCTGGGACAGGGCCGTCACAGATACGCAGTATTTT.

This clone was counted only a few times. CDR3 region: CSVDSERGLQETQYF. CDR3 nucleotides: TGCAGCGTTGATAGCGAGCGGGGACTACAAGAGACCCAGTACTTC. The rearrangement links TRBV29-1 to TRBJ2-5; 7 nucleotides match TRBD2. The V gene end was trimmed by 3 bases and the J gene end by 2 bases; junction bases not matched to a gene: 9. The CDR3 runs 15 residues. Per the germline V gene, CDR1 is SQVTM and CDR2 is ANQGSEA.

There are a few counts of this clone. This chain uses TRBV29-1 with TRBJ2-5; D possibly corresponds to TRBD2 (6 bases). The CDR3 has 14 amino acids. Trimming took off 4 bases at V and 1 base at J, with 13 bases between the two ends. The germline gives CDR1 SQVTM, CDR2 ANQGSEA. The CDR3 loop reads CSVGLPGGQETQYF. CDR3 in DNA: TGCAGCGTTGGCCTCCCCGGGGGCCAAGAGACCCAGTACTTC.

The chain has TRBV14 and TRBJ2-2; D uncertain. Germline CDR1 and CDR2: SGHDN and FVKESK. Trimming pared 5 bases from V and 1 base from J, leaving 8 bases between. The CDR3 consists of 14 residues. The CDR3 spells CASSGPGNTGELFF. CDR3 DNA sequence: TGTGCCAGCAGCGGCCCGGGGAACACCGGGGAGCTGTTTTTT.